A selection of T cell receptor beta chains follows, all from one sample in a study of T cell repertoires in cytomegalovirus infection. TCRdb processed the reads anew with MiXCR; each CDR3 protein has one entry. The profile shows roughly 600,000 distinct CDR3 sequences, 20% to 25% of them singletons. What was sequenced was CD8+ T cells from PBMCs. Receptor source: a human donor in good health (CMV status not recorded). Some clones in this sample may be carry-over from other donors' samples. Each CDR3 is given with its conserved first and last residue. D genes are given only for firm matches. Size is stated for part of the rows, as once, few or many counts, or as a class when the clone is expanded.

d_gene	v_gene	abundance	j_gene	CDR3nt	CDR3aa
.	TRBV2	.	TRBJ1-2	TGTGCCAGCAGTGGGTCTGGGGGGCGACCCTATGGCTACACCTTC	CASSGSGGRPYGYTF
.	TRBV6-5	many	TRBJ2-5	TGTGCCAGCAGTTACTCAACTCGACAGTACCAAGAGACCCAGTACTTC	CASSYSTRQYQETQYF
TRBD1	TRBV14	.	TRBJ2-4	TGTGCCAGCAGCCCCATTCCCAGGACAGGGAACAACATTCAGTACTTC	CASSPIPRTGNNIQYF
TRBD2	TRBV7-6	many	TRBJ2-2	TGTGCCAGCAGCTCCCCGGCGGGGGTGAACACCGGGGAGCTGTTTTTT	CASSSPAGVNTGELFF
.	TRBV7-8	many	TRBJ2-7	TGTGCCAGCAGCTTAGCGTCTTCGGCAGACTACGAGCAGTACTTC	CASSLASSADYEQYF
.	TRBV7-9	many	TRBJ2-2	TGTGCCAGCAGCCCTGGCCAGGAGAACACCGGGGAGCTGTTTTTT	CASSPGQENTGELFF
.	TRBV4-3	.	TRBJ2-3	TGCGCCAGCAGCCAAGACTACAGGGTTCGCACAGATACGCAGTATTTT	CASSQDYRVRTDTQYF
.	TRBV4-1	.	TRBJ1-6	TGCGCCAGCAGCCAAGAGCGACAGGCCCCCGAGGGGATACATAATTCACCCCTCCACTTT	CASSQERQAPEGIHNSPLHF
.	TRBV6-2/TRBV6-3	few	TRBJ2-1	TGTGCCAGCCGTCAGCAGGGTTACAATGAGCAGTTCTTC	CASRQQGYNEQFF
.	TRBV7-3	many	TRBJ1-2	TGTGCCAGCAGCTTAAGTTCAGGAGGGGACGGCTACACCTTC	CASSLSSGGDGYTF
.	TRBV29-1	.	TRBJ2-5	TGCAGCGGGAACAGGGTCGGGGAGACCCAGTACTTC	CSGNRVGETQYF
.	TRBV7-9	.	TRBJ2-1	TGTGCCAGCAGCTTAGGAGTCGGGACACGTAATGAGCAGTTCTTC	CASSLGVGTRNEQFF
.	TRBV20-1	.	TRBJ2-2	TGCAGTGCTCCCCGCGGGGGCCCCACCGGGGAGCTGTTTTTT	CSAPRGGPTGELFF
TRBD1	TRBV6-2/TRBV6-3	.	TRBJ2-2	TGTGCCAGCAGTCCACTACCGGGACAGGGGACCTCTTCCAACACCGGGGAGCTGTTTTTT	CASSPLPGQGTSSNTGELFF
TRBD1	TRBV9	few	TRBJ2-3	TGTGCCAGCAGCGTCTGGGACAGGGTATTGTCAGATACGCAGTATTTT	CASSVWDRVLSDTQYF
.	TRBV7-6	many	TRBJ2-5	TGTGCCAGCATCGAAAGGGTCCTTTCCCAAGAGACCCAGTACTTC	CASIERVLSQETQYF